A single sample gave rise to the 32 T cell receptor beta chains below, sequenced in a study of cytomegalovirus exposure and HLA in healthy donors. TCRdb keeps only in-frame clones here, not all; method: immunoSEQ multiplex PCR. The repertoire holds roughly 100,000 clones, with about 88% as singletons. The sequencing sample was made of PBMCs. These TCRs come from a woman in her late teens or twenties in good health and CMV-seropositive.

In DNA, the CDR3 is TGTGCCAGCAGAAGGCAGTTTTCCACCAACTATTTAGCCAAAAACATTCAGTACTTC. This encodes CASRRQFSTNYLAKNIQYF. The chain has TRBV11-2 and TRBJ2-4, with no clear D. Trimming shortened V by 6 bases and J by 0 bases, and 24 bases separated the two germline ends. This CDR3 has 19 residues. Germline V gene data show CDR1 as SGHAT and CDR2 as FQNNGV.

This clone was found a few times. J is TRBJ2-7 and V is TRBV7-2; D unclear. From germline, CDR1 is SGHTA and CDR2 FQGNSA. The CDR3 consists of 13 residues. V lost 5 bases to trimming and J lost 1 base, with 9 bases between them. The CDR3 here is CASSVRDSYEQYF. CDR3 nucleotide sequence: TGTGCCAGCAGCGTCCGCGATTCCTACGAGCAGTACTTC.

V is TRBV10-3 and J is TRBJ2-4; D may be TRBD1 (5 bases). CDR3 length: 13 residues. The germline V gene has CDR1 ENHRY and CDR2 SYGVKD. V lost 3 bases and J 7 bases, leaving 10 bases between the germline ends. CDR3 sequence reads: CAISEGVGNIQYF. The CDR3 DNA reads TGTGCCATCAGTGAAGGGGTTGGGAACATTCAGTACTTC.

The gene calls are TRBV19 and TRBJ1-1; D is unclear. Germline values: CDR1 LNHDA, CDR2 SQIVND (reference sequence). The CDR3 totals 13 residues. Trimming removed 2 bases at V and 1 base at J, with 5 bases between. The CDR3 spells CASSISGNTEAFF. The CDR3 DNA reads as TGTGCCAGTAGTATATCCGGGAACACTGAAGCTTTCTTT.

CDR3 in amino acids: CASRLTGTEPYEQYF. Here the CDR3 DNA reads TGTGCCAGCAGACTGACCGGGACAGAACCCTACGAGCAGTACTTC. This chain connects TRBV27 to TRBJ2-7, with TRBD1 identical over 7 bases. The germline V gene has CDR1 MNHEY and CDR2 SMNVEV (reference sequence). The length of the CDR3 is 15 residues. V was pared by 6 bases and J by 2 bases, with 10 bases of the junction left unmatched.

The V gene is TRBV7-3, the J gene TRBJ2-2, with D unclear. The CDR3 extends over 12 amino acids. The germline V gene encodes CDR1 SGHTA and CDR2 FQGTGA. Trimming removed 5 bases at V and 5 bases at J, with 6 bases between. The CDR3 here is CASSPTTGELFF. The CDR3 DNA follows: TGTGCCAGCAGCCCGACTACCGGGGAGCTGTTTTTT.

V is TRBV30 and J is TRBJ2-2; 7 positions match TRBD2. This CDR3 is 15 amino acids long. V gave up 4 bases and J gave up 6 bases; unmatched junction bases: 11. Germline V CDR1 and CDR2: GTSNPN, SVGIG (reference sequence). The CDR3 DNA is TGTGCCTGGAAGCTGACTAGCCGGTGGGCCGGGGAGCTGTTTTTT. Its protein product is CAWKLTSRWAGELFF. Full variable domain (outside the CDR3, taken from reference TRBV30 and TRBJ2-2): SQTIHQWPATLVQPVGSPLSLECTVEGTSNPNLYWYRQAAGRGLQLLFYSVGIGQISSEVPQNLSASRPQDRQFILSSKKLLLSDSGFYLCAWKLTSRWAGELFFGEGSRLTVL.

The chain combines TRBV28 with TRBJ1-4; TRBD1 matches 10 bases. There are 19 residues in the CDR3. V was pared by 5 bases and J by 1 base, with 13 bases of the junction left unmatched. Germline lookup yields CDR1 MDHEN and CDR2 SYDVKM. The CDR3 nucleotides read TGTGCCAGCAGTGCTTCCGGGACAGGGGACTATGAAACTAATGAAAAACTGTTTTTT. Its protein product is CASSASGTGDYETNEKLFF.

About this clone: Different DNA sequences within this sample yield the same CDR3. This rearrangement joins TRBV25-1 to TRBJ1-1; 10 nucleotides align to TRBD1. Germline assignment: CDR1 MGHDK and CDR2 SYGVNS. V trimming: 10 bases; J trimming: 5 bases; junction bases outside the gene matches: 19. The CDR3 loop spans 17 amino acids. CDR3 protein: CATRRSGTGATNTEAFF. In nucleotides, the CDR3 is TGTGCCACCCGTCGTTCCGGGACAGGGGCCACGAATACTGAAGCTTTCTTT. The variable domain in full, with the rest retrieved from reference TRBV25-1 and TRBJ1-1, is EADIYQTPRYLVIGTGKKITLECSQTMGHDKMYWYQQDPGMELHLIHYSYGVNSTEKGDLSSESTVSRIRTEHFPLTLESARPSHTSQYLCATRRSGTGATNTEAFFGQGTRLTVV.

The chain carries TRBV5-5 and TRBJ1-2; 8 positions match TRBD1. This CDR3 is built from 17 residues. With 2 bases clipped from V and 8 bases from J, the junction kept 17 bases outside the gene matches. CDR1 and CDR2 from the germline V gene are SGHKS and YYEKEE (reference sequence). The CDR3 DNA sequence: TGTGCCAGCAGCTTTGTTCTGAGTCGACAGGGGACGATCGGCTACACCTTC. Its translation: CASSFVLSRQGTIGYTF.

This clone appeared a few times. V usage is TRBV6-5 and J usage is TRBJ2-6; possible D gene TRBD1, 5 bases. The germline V gene has CDR1 MNHEY and CDR2 SVGAGI. V was cut by 6 bases and J by 0 bases, with 9 bases left in between. The CDR3 sequence is 15 residues long. The CDR3 DNA is TGTGCCAGCAGCCGTGACAGCTCTGGGGCCAACGTCCTGACTTTC. Translation: CASSRDSSGANVLTF.

The chain has TRBV13 and TRBJ2-3; a possible D gene is TRBD1 (6 bases). The V end was cut by 5 bases, the J end by 3 bases, with 15 bases between. Germline V gene sequence: CDR1 PRHDT, CDR2 FYEKMQ (reference sequence). The CDR3 loop spans 15 amino acids. CDR3 nucleotide sequence: TGTGCCAGCAGCACGGGGACAAAGGGAACAGATACGCAGTATTTT. This sequence encodes CASSTGTKGTDTQYF.

V is TRBV5-1 and J is TRBJ2-3, with D possibly TRBD2 on 5 matching bases. The germline V gene has CDR1 SGHRS and CDR2 YFSETQ. CDR3 length equals 15 residues. V shed 2 bases and J shed 1 base, with 11 bases lying between them. The CDR3 reads CASSFQPGGTDTQYF. DNA of the CDR3: TGCGCCAGCAGCTTCCAGCCCGGGGGCACAGATACGCAGTATTTT.

This sequence joins TRBV25-1 and TRBJ2-5, with TRBD1 identical over 9 bases. The CDR3 length is 13 residues. Germline CDR1 reads MGHDK; CDR2 reads SYGVNS. V lost 6 bases and J lost 5; bases outside the gene matches: 4. The CDR3 DNA reads TGTGCCAGCAGACTCACAGGGGGCGAGACCCAGTACTTC. Its protein product is CASRLTGGETQYF.

This chain joins TRBV9 and TRBJ2-5; TRBD1 matches at 11 bases. V dropped 3 bases and J dropped 6; count of bases not matched to a gene: 4. Germline V CDR1 and CDR2: SGDLS, YYNGEE. The CDR3 covers 14 residues. The DNA of the CDR3 is TGTGCCAGCAGCGGGACAGGGGGCATGAAGACCCAGTACTTC. It translates to CASSGTGGMKTQYF.

The chain employs TRBV7-9 and TRBJ2-3; the match to TRBD2 covers 9 bases. The CDR3 runs to 15 residues. Losses at the gene ends were 4 bases for V and 5 bases for J; bases not matched to a gene: 7. Germline V gives CDR1 SEHNR, CDR2 FQNEAQ (reference sequence). In DNA, the CDR3 is TGTGCCAGCAGCTGGGTAGCGGGAGATCAAGATACGCAGTATTTT. It codes for CASSWVAGDQDTQYF.

The chain has TRBV19 and TRBJ1-5; D may be TRBD1 (6 bases). Germline loops: CDR1 LNHDA, CDR2 SQIVND (reference sequence). V lost 3 bases to trimming and J lost 7 bases, with 16 bases between them. CDR3 length equals 15 residues. CDR3 sequence: CASSISADSFQPQHF. CDR3 in DNA: TGTGCCAGTAGTATTTCCGCGGACAGCTTCCAGCCCCAGCATTTT.

V and J are TRBV29-1 and TRBJ2-7; no definite D call. The length of the CDR3 is 12 residues. V lost 6 bases and J 6 bases, leaving 15 bases between the germline ends. Germline lookup yields CDR1 SQVTM and CDR2 ANQGSEA. CDR3 protein: CSVRKRVGEQYF. CDR3 sequence (DNA): TGCAGCGTCCGAAAACGGGTGGGCGAGCAGTACTTC.

The chain links TRBV27 to TRBJ1-4; tentatively, D is TRBD1 (5 bases). The V gene lost 3 bases and the J gene lost 4 bases, with 9 bases spanning the gap. Germline CDR1 and CDR2: MNHEY and SMNVEV (reference sequence). The CDR3 extends over 14 amino acids. Here the CDR3 reads CASSFGGRNEKLFF. For the CDR3, the DNA is TGTGCCAGCAGTTTCGGGGGACGTAATGAAAAACTGTTTTTT.

The gene calls are TRBV9 and TRBJ2-3; D remains unclear. Trimming stripped 0 bases from V and 10 bases from J, with 6 bases between. This CDR3 spans 11 amino acids. The germline gives CDR1 SGDLS, CDR2 YYNGEE. In DNA, the CDR3 is TGTGCCAGCAGCGTAGACCAGGCGCAGTATTTT. This encodes CASSVDQAQYF.

The chain carries TRBV4-1 and TRBJ1-4; 7 bases match TRBD1. Per the germline V gene, CDR1 is MGHRA and CDR2 is YSYEKL. This CDR3 comprises 18 residues. The V segment lost 0 bases and the J segment 2 bases; nucleotides outside the gene matches: 9. CDR3 in amino acids: CASSQEGAGGNTNEKLFF. The DNA of the CDR3 is TGCGCCAGCAGCCAAGAGGGGGCAGGGGGGAATACTAATGAAAAACTGTTTTTT.

The rearrangement uses TRBV4-1 and TRBJ2-7; D gene unclear. The V end was cut by 1 base, the J end by 4 bases, with 11 bases between. Germline CDR1 reads MGHRA; CDR2 reads YSYEKL. This CDR3 has 14 residues. CDR3 sequence: CASSQVDTRYEQYF. The CDR3 DNA follows: TGCGCCAGCAGCCAAGTAGACACCAGATACGAGCAGTACTTC.

Only one count was recorded for this clone. The chain carries TRBV19 and TRBJ2-1; 9 bases fit TRBD1. This CDR3 has 15 residues. V lost 3 bases and J lost 6; bases outside the gene matches: 6. Germline CDR1 reads LNHDA; CDR2 reads SQIVND (reference sequence). CDR3 protein: CASSIRDRAVNEQFF. CDR3 DNA sequence: TGTGCCAGTAGTATTCGGGACAGGGCGGTCAATGAGCAGTTCTTC.

The chain couples TRBV7-9 to TRBJ2-3; D is perhaps TRBD1 (5 bases). The CDR3 consists of 15 residues. Germline V gene lookup returns CDR1 SEHNR and CDR2 FQNEAQ (reference sequence). Trimming removed 4 bases from V and 5 bases from J, with 16 bases in between. This chain's CDR3 is CASSSNLGPGDTQYF. The CDR3 DNA follows: TGTGCCAGCAGCTCCAACCTGGGGCCCGGAGATACGCAGTATTTT.

This clone was seen a single time. The chain employs TRBV28 and TRBJ1-2, with D unresolved. This CDR3 comprises 12 residues. V was trimmed by 5 bases and J by 3 bases, leaving 7 bases between them. Germline V CDR1 and CDR2: MDHEN, SYDVKM. The CDR3 loop reads CASSGSYYGYTF. The CDR3 DNA reads as TGTGCCAGCAGTGGCAGTTACTATGGCTACACCTTC.

There are a few counts of this clone. The V and J genes are TRBV4-1 and TRBJ2-7; D remains ambiguous. V was pared by 2 bases and J by 5 bases, with 13 bases between. The CDR3 sequence is 14 residues long. Per germline, CDR1 MGHRA and CDR2 YSYEKL. CDR3 amino acids: CASSQPERRNEQYF. CDR3 nucleotide sequence: TGCGCCAGCAGCCAACCTGAGCGACGCAACGAGCAGTACTTC.

This clone was picked up a small number of times. This chain joins TRBV29-1 and TRBJ1-4; the D gene is possibly TRBD1 (5 bases). V was shortened by 3 bases and J by 7 bases, with 9 bases between the two germline ends. CDR1 and CDR2 (germline): SQVTM, ANQGSEA. There are 12 residues in the CDR3. The CDR3 DNA sequence: TGCAGCGTTGAGGGGGGGAGTGAAAAACTGTTTTTT. Translating it yields CSVEGGSEKLFF.

The rearrangement joins TRBV7-9 to TRBJ2-7, with 7 positions matching TRBD1. Unmatched junction bases numbered 11, after V lost 5 bases and J lost 1 base. The CDR3 has 16 amino acids. From germline, CDR1 is SEHNR and CDR2 FQNEAQ (reference sequence). The CDR3: CASSPRTGFMSYEQYF. CDR3 DNA: TGTGCCAGCAGCCCCCGGACAGGATTTATGTCCTACGAGCAGTACTTC.

This chain uses TRBV5-1 with TRBJ2-1, with TRBD2 identical over 8 bases. CDR3 size: 15 residues. Germline V gives CDR1 SGHRS, CDR2 YFSETQ. V lost 4 bases, J lost 6 bases, and 9 bases stayed unmatched. CDR3 coding DNA: TGCGCCAGCAGCACGAGCGGGAGCCTTTTCAATGAGCAGTTCTTC. This translates into CASSTSGSLFNEQFF.

This clone was picked up a small number of times. V is TRBV2 and J is TRBJ2-7; D call uncertain. Germline V gives CDR1 SNHLY, CDR2 FYNNEI. This CDR3 region has 14 residues. With 3 bases removed from V and 3 bases from J, the gap between germline ends came to 12 bases. CDR3 nucleotides: TGTGCCAGCAGTGAGAGGCCAAGTTACTACGAGCAGTACTTC. Encoded protein: CASSERPSYYEQYF.

The chain links TRBV5-1 to TRBJ1-1, with D perhaps TRBD1 (5 bases). The CDR3 has 16 residues. Trimming stripped 3 bases from V and 1 base from J, with 16 bases between. Germline loops: CDR1 SGHRS, CDR2 YFSETQ. CDR3 amino acids: CASSSSGVLPNTEAFF. The CDR3 DNA sequence: TGCGCCAGCAGCTCGTCGGGGGTCCTTCCGAACACTGAAGCTTTCTTT.

The chain joins TRBV6-5 to TRBJ1-1; 7 bases align to TRBD1. The CDR3 is 13 residues long. The trim removed 7 bases at V and 9 bases at J, leaving 11 bases unmatched. Germline V lookup: CDR1 MNHEY, CDR2 SVGAGI. For the CDR3, the DNA is TGTGCCAGCACACCCGGGGTACAGGGGAAAGCTTTCTTT. Encoded protein: CASTPGVQGKAFF.